This TCR beta chain was recovered during a study of cytomegalovirus exposure and HLA in healthy donors (dated 2017 in TCRdb). A note on the overall study: According to an earlier analysis of around 600 of the donors, some 170 million T cells yielded 100 million or so unique TCR beta sequences and around 300 Gb of sequence data. An early release covering 550 to 700 HLA-typed donors comprised roughly 300 gigabases of sequencing data and around 80 million unique TCR sequences. Of the roughly 390 genotyped donors, more than 75% were placed in the genetic ancestry cluster associated with self-reported Caucasian donors. The study aimed to test whether cataloging public T cell receptors could reveal signatures of past pathogen exposure. The study used immunosequencing to profile the T cell repertoires of several hundred subjects and linked those repertoires to cytomegalovirus serostatus. A separate validation cohort of over a hundred different subjects was used in addition to the approximately 700-subject first cohort. To predict cytomegalovirus infection status, the study brought together high-throughput TCR immunosequencing, statistical association of individual TCRs with disease status, and machine learning. To study patterns of TCR occurrence, a later analysis re-analyzed previously published TCR beta repertoires from several hundred donors and added high-resolution HLA genotyping. Rather than using new phenotypic data, the later analysis identified candidate immune exposures from TCR beta sequences and from how often those sequences occurred across donors. To decide whether each TCR beta V gene segment behaved as functional or pseudogenic, an earlier analysis of several hundred of the donors relied on high-throughput TCR beta sequencing. Donor age, sex, ethnicity and CMV serostatus were compiled alongside the repertoire data. Genome-wide SNP genotypes for about 65% of the roughly 700 donors were used in a later genetic analysis, which treated that subset as a discovery cohort. All discovery cohort repertoires had been generated on a single sequencing platform. Class I and class II HLA loci were covered by the typing at four-digit resolution. Typing coverage varied by locus: roughly 629-630 donors for A, B, C, DRB1 and DQB1; roughly 510 for DQA1; approximately 610 for DPA1; under 490 for DPB1. About 5 DR-DQ haplotypes were handled as single units for association and clustering, since linkage in the cohort was strong. Among 398 genotyped donors of the cohort, an average of approximately 240,000 unique TCR beta nucleotide sequences was sequenced per donor, of which about 19% were non-productive. Study-wide conclusions, independent of this receptor: HLA typing was unavailable for some donors at each locus, so association tests used only the typed subset. V-gene and J-gene trimming of TCR beta chains was associated with a missense DCLRE1C variant in a later genetic analysis, and the association was replicated in an independent cohort. The authors suggested that the approach could potentially be extended to other disease states and immunological phenotypes. Presence/absence analyses assumed roughly uniform sequencing depth across donors, an assumption that may not hold. In a later analysis, HLA-associated TCR beta chains were found to be more clonally expanded and to have lower generation probabilities than equally common non-associated chains. Assigning TCR associations to individual alleles was difficult when HLA alleles, especially DR and DQ, strongly co-occurred. Linkage disequilibrium might explain the correlated functional status among segregating V segments, but an unknown experimental factor could not be ruled out. In a later analysis, most CMV-associated TCR beta chains were found to appear HLA-restricted, with HLA associations seemingly driven largely by CMV exposure. Some IMGT-functional V segments, including TRBV6-2 and TRBV6-3, could not be told apart with the 87-base-pair reads, so those segments were excluded. The classifier was reported to diagnose cytomegalovirus status with high specificity and sensitivity in both the original cohort and the validation cohort. Compared with the roughly 700-donor mean, donors in an Asian-associated ancestry cluster had fewer N-insertions in productive TCRs, according to a later genetic analysis. In vitro tests confirmed that a few of the cytomegalovirus-associated TCR beta chains recognize cytomegalovirus antigens. The study gave a list of 150 to 200 TCR beta chains associated with cytomegalovirus. In an earlier analysis of some 640 of the donors, most TCR beta V segments were observed in productive rearrangements about 87% or about 30% of the time, broadly matching IMGT annotations. Only TCR beta chains were sequenced in this cohort, and the absence of alpha or paired-chain data limited detectable features. The only immune exposure information available for the cohort was CMV serostatus. A later analysis reported that several top co-occurrence clusters appeared linked to parvovirus B19, influenza, CMV and Epstein-Barr virus. A further reported finding was that TCR beta sequences accurately predicted the HLA-A and HLA-B alleles for most subjects in the first cohort. A later analysis found that TCR association rates varied across HLA loci, with DRB1 alleles showing the most associated TCRs and HLA-C alleles the fewest. The sequencing pipeline was judged likely to have produced a cluster of highly shared sequence variants as a technical artifact. Because counts were too low, around 17 rarely observed V segments, including chromosome 9 orphons, were left out of the earlier analysis of 500 to 750 of the donors. A later analysis associated around 16,000 TCR beta sequences with specific HLA alleles at a false discovery rate of 0.05. Most TCR sequences were observed very rarely across donors, whereas some public TCRs were present in many individuals.

The cohort was made up of several hundred healthy bone marrow donors. Cohort members were all nominally healthy when sampled, although unrecorded immune exposures were likely present. The donor was CMV seronegative and was included in the group of approximately 350 seronegative cohort members. A peripheral blood sample was provided by each donor, and peripheral blood mononuclear cells were used for TCR beta sequencing. Genomic DNA extraction from the blood cell samples was performed with the Qiagen DNeasy Blood Extraction Kit. On this clone itself: What antigen it recognizes has not been identified. The sample holds no much larger clone one base away, and base qualities are not on file.

The library was prepared using the immunoSEQ multiplex PCR assay. The multiplex PCR relied on a mix of 60 forward primers for TCR Vbeta segments and 13 reverse primers for TCR Jbeta segments. Amplification of the CDR3 region of rearranged TCR beta genes was performed with a multiplex PCR assay on genomic DNA. Amplified TCR beta libraries were sequenced as 87-base-pair reads on the Illumina HiSeq System. The authors' pipeline ran thus. A later analysis counted some 74 million unique TCR beta chains across the 650 to 800 repertoires, and some 11 million of these chains were shared by at least two donors. A nearest-neighbor algorithm error-corrected the raw reads and collapsed the reads into unique sequences, merging closely related sequences to remove PCR and sequencing errors. V, D and J gene segments were assigned by aligning CDR3 sequences to IMGT reference sequences. For a sequence to be retained, a match of at least six nucleotides to both a V gene segment and a J gene segment was required. A rearrangement counted as productive if the CDR3 had no stop codons and remained in frame with V and J, and every other rearrangement counted as non-productive. CDR3 was defined according to IMGT convention as the region running from the second conserved V-encoded cysteine to the conserved J-encoded phenylalanine. In an earlier analysis of more than 550 of the donors, sequences lacking an unambiguous match to a single V gene segment were excluded. In an earlier analysis of approximately 500 of the donors, a V segment was called functional when productive rearrangements were above 56.7%, and segregating when the standard deviation between donors exceeded 5%. A statistical classification framework was built to diagnose cytomegalovirus status from the catalog of TCR beta chain sequences. A later analysis assigned V and J genes by comparing TCR nucleotide sequences with IMGT/GENE-DB human TR gene sequences. A later analysis assigned CDR3 sequences and most-parsimonious VDJ recombination scenarios with the TCRdist pipeline. A later analysis defined each TCR beta chain by its CDR3 amino acid sequence plus V-gene family, and excluded reads lacking a unique V-gene family. A later analysis removed several hundred highly shared, low-generation-probability nucleotide sequences to deal with suspected cross-contamination and a sequencing artifact. For each public chain, a later analysis derived a clonal expansion index from normalized ranks of inferred template counts within each repertoire. Generation probabilities in a later analysis came from a VDJ recombination model fitted to out-of-frame rearrangements, and those results were checked against IGoR. A later analysis scored TCR-TCR, TCR-HLA and TCR-CMV co-occurrence with hypergeometric tests, applying a repertoire-size bias correction to TCR pairs. To estimate false discovery rates, a later analysis permuted the HLA or CMV assignments 20 times. In a later analysis, co-occurring TCRs were grouped with DBSCAN, and TCRdist sequence similarity was added when clustering was performed within HLA-allele-positive subsets. For co-occurrence clustering, repertoires with fewer than 30,000 or more than 120,000 public chains were excluded, along with five repertoires with anomalous nucleotide sharing. TCRdb retrieved this table from immuneACCESS and kept in-frame rearrangements only. Not all clones are present; in checked studies, unresolved V genes account for under half, and no reason is known for the remainder. V and J calls and clone size follow that table, whereas D and trimming were derived from the DNA. In all, the sample holds over 250,000 clones, and under 80% of those were seen once. The leading ten clones occupy around 2.3% of the sample.

From the cysteine through the phenylalanine, the CDR3 covers 16 amino acids. Just CDR3 DNA is preserved here, 48 bases in frame from base 1. The V end loses 0 bases and the J end loses 6 bases, and a stretch of 15 bases separates them. The germline V gene specifies MNHEY as CDR1 and SVGAGI as CDR2. Input material: PBMCs. This sequence uses TRBV6-5 and TRBJ2-1; TRBD2 is perhaps the D gene, given 6 matching bases. This receptor was identified in a female donor in good health and CMV-seronegative. The CDR3 sequence is CASSYSMGTEGNEQFF. The sequence in DNA is TGTGCCAGCAGTTACTCGATGGGGACTGAGGGCAATGAGCAGTTCTTC.